This T cell receptor beta chain was retrieved from a study of regulatory T cells in long-lasting Graves disease. Study background: Less than 3 months of antithyroid drugs had been taken by newly diagnosed Graves' patients. Study-wide points: Persistent disease preferred TRBV28, TRBJ1-2 and TRBJ2-5.

There are 13 residues in the CDR3. Germline loops: CDR1 MDHEN, CDR2 SYDVKM. Through Arm-PCR of CDR3 regions and iRepertoire HTBI primers, TCR beta libraries were built. In the original analysis: Samples jointly harbored about 63 TRBV and 12 to 15 TRBJ segments. TCRdb used MiXCR to reprocess the multiplex PCR reads, holding one entry per CDR3 protein. These V and J calls originate from TCRdb's pipeline instead of the authors' own analysis. The data show more than 350,000 distinct CDR3 sequences, about 15% seen once. Time point here: newly diagnosed GD, antithyroid drugs for less than 3 months. The authors made the TCR library using RNA they extracted from PBMCs. This clonotype was seen repeatedly, ten times or more. Its specificity is not known. At one of its ends the junction is not consistent with the germline gene, which may arise from a read error. A further study also used this sample, focusing on T cells in Graves' hyperthyroidism and ophthalmopathy. From that study: A lack of ophthalmopathy progression within 18 months defined stable Graves' hyperthyroidism.

This sequence originates from a woman in her twenties or thirties with Graves disease. The chain carries TRBV28 and TRBJ2-5, with 10 bases aligning to TRBD2. The source material was peripheral blood mononuclear cells (PBMCs), sampled at new diagnosis, from a patient treated with antithyroid drugs. The CDR3 reads CASSLRLAGAKSF. The DNA for the CDR3 is TGTGCCAGCAGTTTGAGGCTAGCGGGAGCAAAATCCTTC. The full variable domain, rest sourced from reference TRBV28 and TRBJ2-5, is DVKVTQSSRYLVKRTGEKVFLECVQDMDHENMFWYRQDPGLGLRLIYFSYDVKMKEKGDIPEGYSVSREKKERFSLILESASTNQTSMYLCASSLRLAGAKSFGPGTRLLVL.